These 6 T cell receptor beta chains were sequenced from one sample in a study of cytomegalovirus exposure and HLA in healthy donors. Data came from immunoSEQ multiplex PCR; TCRdb stores just in-frame clones and leaves some out. Seen here are over 200,000 clones, about 86% observed once, and the top ten hold 2.9%. The sample consisted of PBMCs. These receptors were taken from a woman aged 18-29 years in good health and CMV-seronegative.

The genes are TRBV5-1 and TRBJ1-5, with 11 bases that match TRBD1. CDR3 size: 13 residues. The trim removed 3 bases at V and 10 bases at J, leaving 3 bases unmatched. Germline loops: CDR1 SGHRS, CDR2 YFSETQ. The DNA of the CDR3 is TGCGCCAGCAGCTGGGGACAGGGGGGCCCCCAGCATTTT. Encoded protein: CASSWGQGGPQHF.

This clone came up a few times. The chain carries TRBV29-1 and TRBJ1-2; no definite D call. Trimming stripped 5 bases from V and 2 bases from J, with 6 bases between. The CDR3 length is 11 residues. Germline V gives CDR1 SQVTM, CDR2 ANQGSEA. The CDR3 DNA sequence: TGCAGCGTTTACAGCAACTATGGCTACACCTTC. This gives the protein CSVYSNYGYTF.

The V gene is TRBV10-3, the J gene TRBJ2-1; 14 bases are a match to TRBD2. CDR1 and CDR2 from the germline V gene are ENHRY and SYGVKD. This CDR3 region has 17 residues. The V and J ends lost 4 bases and 5 bases, in that order; junction bases with no gene match: 7. CDR3: CAISVGWGLAGDNEQFF. The CDR3 nucleotides read TGTGCCATCAGTGTGGGGTGGGGACTAGCGGGAGACAATGAGCAGTTCTTC.

V usage is TRBV29-1 and J usage is TRBJ2-1; no clear D. CDR1 SQVTM and CDR2 ANQGSEA come from the germline V gene. Deletions cut 2 bases from V and 5 bases from J, with 7 bases between. CDR3 length: 12 amino acids. This CDR3 is CSVEYEDNEQFF. The CDR3 DNA reads as TGCAGCGTTGAATACGAGGACAATGAGCAGTTCTTC.

V is TRBV2 and J is TRBJ1-3, with unresolved D. Germline loops: CDR1 SNHLY, CDR2 FYNNEI. V was clipped by 3 bases and J by 5 bases, with 11 bases between them. The CDR3 contains 14 residues. DNA of the CDR3: TGTGCCAGCAGTGAGTCGAGGTGGAGAAACACCATATATTTT. This codes for CASSESRWRNTIYF.

This rearrangement joins TRBV27 to TRBJ2-1; a possible D gene is TRBD1 (5 bases). Germline CDR1 is MNHEY and CDR2 is SMNVEV (reference sequence). The CDR3 sequence is 13 residues long. V shed 5 bases and J shed 7 bases, with 12 bases lying between them. The CDR3 bases are TGTGCCAGCAGTCACAACAGGAAAAATGAGCAGTTCTTC. Amino acid sequence: CASSHNRKNEQFF.